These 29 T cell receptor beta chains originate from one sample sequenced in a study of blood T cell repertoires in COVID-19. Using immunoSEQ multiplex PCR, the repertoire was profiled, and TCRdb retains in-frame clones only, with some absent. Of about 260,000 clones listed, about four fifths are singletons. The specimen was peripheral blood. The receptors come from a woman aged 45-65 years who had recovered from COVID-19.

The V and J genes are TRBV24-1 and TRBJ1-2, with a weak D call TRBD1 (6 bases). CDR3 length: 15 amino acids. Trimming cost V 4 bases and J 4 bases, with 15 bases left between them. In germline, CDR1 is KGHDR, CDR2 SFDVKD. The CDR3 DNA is TGTGCCACCAGTGAGAAGAACGGACAGATCTATGGCTACACCTTC. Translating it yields CATSEKNGQIYGYTF.

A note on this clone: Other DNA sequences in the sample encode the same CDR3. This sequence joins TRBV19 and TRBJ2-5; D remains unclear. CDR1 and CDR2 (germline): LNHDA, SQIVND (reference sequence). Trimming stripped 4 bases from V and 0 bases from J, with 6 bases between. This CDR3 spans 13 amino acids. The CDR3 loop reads CASSRAYQETQYF. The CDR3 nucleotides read TGTGCCAGTAGTAGGGCCTACCAAGAGACCCAGTACTTC.

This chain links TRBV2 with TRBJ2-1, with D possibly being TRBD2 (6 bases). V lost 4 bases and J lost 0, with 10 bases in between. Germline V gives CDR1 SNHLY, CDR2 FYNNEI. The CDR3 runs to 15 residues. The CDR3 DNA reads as TGTGCCAGCAGTGGCGGGGCTAGCTCCTACAATGAGCAGTTCTTC. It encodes CASSGGASSYNEQFF. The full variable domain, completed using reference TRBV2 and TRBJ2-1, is EPEVTQTPSHQVTQMGQEVILRCVPISNHLYFYWYRQILGQKVEFLVSFYNNEISEKSEIFDDQFSVERPDGSNFTLKIRSTKLEDSAMYFCASSGGASSYNEQFFGPGTRLTVL.

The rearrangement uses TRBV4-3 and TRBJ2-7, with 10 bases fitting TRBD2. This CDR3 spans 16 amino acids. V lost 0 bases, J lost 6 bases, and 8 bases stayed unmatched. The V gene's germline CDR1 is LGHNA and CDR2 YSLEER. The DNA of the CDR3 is TGCGCCAGCAGCCAAGATATGAGCGGGAGGGCAGTCGAGCAGTACTTC. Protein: CASSQDMSGRAVEQYF.

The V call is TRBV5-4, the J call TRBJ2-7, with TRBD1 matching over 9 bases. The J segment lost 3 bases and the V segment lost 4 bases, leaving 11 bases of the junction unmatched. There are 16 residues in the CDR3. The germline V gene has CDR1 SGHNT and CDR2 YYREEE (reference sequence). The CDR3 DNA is TGTGCCAGCAGCGAGGCGACAGGGGGTCAAATCTACGAGCAGTACTTC. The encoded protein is CASSEATGGQIYEQYF. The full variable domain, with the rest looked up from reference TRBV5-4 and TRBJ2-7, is ETGVTQSPTHLIKTRGQQVTLRCSSQSGHNTVSWYQQALGQGPQFIFQYYREEENGRGNFPPRFSGLQFPNYSSELNVNALELDDSALYLCASSEATGGQIYEQYFGPGTRLTVT.

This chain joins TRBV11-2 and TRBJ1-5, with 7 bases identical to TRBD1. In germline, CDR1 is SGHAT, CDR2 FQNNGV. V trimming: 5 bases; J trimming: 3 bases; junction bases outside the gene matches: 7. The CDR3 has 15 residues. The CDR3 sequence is CASSVTGAPNQPQHF. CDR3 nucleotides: TGTGCCAGCAGCGTTACAGGGGCCCCCAATCAGCCCCAGCATTTT.

CDR3 nucleotides: TGTGCCAGCAGTCTACAGGGGGCCACGGGGGATTCACCCCTCCACTTT. Protein product: CASSLQGATGDSPLHF. The chain uses TRBV11-2 and TRBJ1-6, with 9 positions matching TRBD1. Trimming removed 6 bases from V and 8 bases from J; junction bases left unmatched: 11. Germline CDR1 and CDR2: SGHAT and FQNNGV. This CDR3 has 16 residues.

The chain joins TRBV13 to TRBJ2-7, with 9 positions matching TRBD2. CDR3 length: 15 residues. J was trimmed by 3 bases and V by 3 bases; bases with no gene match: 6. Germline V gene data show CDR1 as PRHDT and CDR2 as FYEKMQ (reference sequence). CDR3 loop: CASSFRLAGVYEQYF. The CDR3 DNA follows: TGTGCCAGCAGCTTCCGGTTAGCGGGAGTCTACGAGCAGTACTTC.

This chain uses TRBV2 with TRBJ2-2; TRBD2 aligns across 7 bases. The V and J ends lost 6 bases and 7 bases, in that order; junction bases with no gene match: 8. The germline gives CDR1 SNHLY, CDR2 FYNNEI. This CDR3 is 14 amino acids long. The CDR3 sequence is CASRGGTDGGELFF. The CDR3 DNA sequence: TGTGCCAGCAGGGGAGGGACGGACGGCGGGGAGCTGTTTTTT. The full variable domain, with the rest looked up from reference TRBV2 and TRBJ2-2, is EPEVTQTPSHQVTQMGQEVILRCVPISNHLYFYWYRQILGQKVEFLVSFYNNEISEKSEIFDDQFSVERPDGSNFTLKIRSTKLEDSAMYFCASRGGTDGGELFFGEGSRLTVL.

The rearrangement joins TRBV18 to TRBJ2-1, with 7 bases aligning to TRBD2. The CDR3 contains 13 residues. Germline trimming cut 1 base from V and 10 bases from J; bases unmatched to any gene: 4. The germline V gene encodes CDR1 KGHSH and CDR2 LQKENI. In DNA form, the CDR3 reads TGTGCCAGCTCACCACGCCTAGCGGAGGAGCAGTTCTTC. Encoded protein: CASSPRLAEEQFF.

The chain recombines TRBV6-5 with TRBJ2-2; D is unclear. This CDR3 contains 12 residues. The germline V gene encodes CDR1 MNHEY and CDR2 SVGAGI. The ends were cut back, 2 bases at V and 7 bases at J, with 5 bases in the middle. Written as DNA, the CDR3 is TGTGCCAGCAGTTACCTTATCGGGGAGCTGTTTTTT. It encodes CASSYLIGELFF.

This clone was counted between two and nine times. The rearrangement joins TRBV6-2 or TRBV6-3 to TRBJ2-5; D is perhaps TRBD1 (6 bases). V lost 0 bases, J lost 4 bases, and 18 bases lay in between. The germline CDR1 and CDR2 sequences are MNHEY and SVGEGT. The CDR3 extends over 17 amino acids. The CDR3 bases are TGTGCCAGCAGTTACTCGAAAGGTAGGGTAGGGGGAGAGACCCAGTACTTC. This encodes CASSYSKGRVGGETQYF.

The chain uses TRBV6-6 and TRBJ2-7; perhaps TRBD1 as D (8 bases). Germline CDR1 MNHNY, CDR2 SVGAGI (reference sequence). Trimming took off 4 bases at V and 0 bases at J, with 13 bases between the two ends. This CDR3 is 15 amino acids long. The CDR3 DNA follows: TGTGCCAGCAGTTTCCACAGGGGGGGCTCCTACGAGCAGTACTTC. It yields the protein CASSFHRGGSYEQYF.

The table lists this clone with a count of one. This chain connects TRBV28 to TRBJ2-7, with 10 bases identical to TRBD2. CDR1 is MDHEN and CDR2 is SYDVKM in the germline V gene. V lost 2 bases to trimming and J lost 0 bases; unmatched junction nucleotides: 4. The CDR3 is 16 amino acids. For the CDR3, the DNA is TGTGCCAGCAGTTTAGATTCTAGCGGGAGCTCCTACGAGCAGTACTTC. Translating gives CASSLDSSGSSYEQYF. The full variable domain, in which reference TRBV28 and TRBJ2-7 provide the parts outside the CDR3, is DVKVTQSSRYLVKRTGEKVFLECVQDMDHENMFWYRQDPGLGLRLIYFSYDVKMKEKGDIPEGYSVSREKKERFSLILESASTNQTSMYLCASSLDSSGSSYEQYFGPGTRLTVT.

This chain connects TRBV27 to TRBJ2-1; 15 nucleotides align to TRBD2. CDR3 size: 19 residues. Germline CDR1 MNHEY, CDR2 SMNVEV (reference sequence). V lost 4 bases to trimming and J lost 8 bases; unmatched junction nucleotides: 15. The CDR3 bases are TGTGCCAGCAGTTCCCCGGGCGGACTAGCGGGGGGGCCGGTCCATGAGCAGTTCTTC. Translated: CASSSPGGLAGGPVHEQFF.

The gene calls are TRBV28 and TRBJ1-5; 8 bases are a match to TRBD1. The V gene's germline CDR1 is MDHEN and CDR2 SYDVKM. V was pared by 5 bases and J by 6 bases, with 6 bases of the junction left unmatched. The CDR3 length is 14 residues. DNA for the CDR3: TGTGCCAGCAGTACCCGACAGGGGCCTCAGCCCCAGCATTTT. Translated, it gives CASSTRQGPQPQHF.

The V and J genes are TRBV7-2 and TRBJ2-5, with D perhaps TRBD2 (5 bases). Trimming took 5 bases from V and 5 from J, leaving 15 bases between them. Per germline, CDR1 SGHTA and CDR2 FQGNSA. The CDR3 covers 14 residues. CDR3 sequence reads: CASSRGGSAETQYF. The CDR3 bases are TGTGCCAGCAGCCGGGGTGGGAGTGCGGAGACCCAGTACTTC.

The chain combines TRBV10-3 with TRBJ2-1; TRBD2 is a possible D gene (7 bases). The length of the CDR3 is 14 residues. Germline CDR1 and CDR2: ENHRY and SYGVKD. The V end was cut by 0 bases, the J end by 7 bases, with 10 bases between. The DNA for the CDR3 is TGTGCCATCAGTGAGTCAAAGGGGGGGAATGAGCAGTTCTTC. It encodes CAISESKGGNEQFF.

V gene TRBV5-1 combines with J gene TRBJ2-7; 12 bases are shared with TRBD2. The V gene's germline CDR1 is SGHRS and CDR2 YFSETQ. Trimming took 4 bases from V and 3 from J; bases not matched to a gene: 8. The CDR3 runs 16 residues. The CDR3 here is CASSEHLAGGIYEQYF. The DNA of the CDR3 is TGCGCCAGCAGCGAACACCTAGCGGGGGGGATCTACGAGCAGTACTTC.

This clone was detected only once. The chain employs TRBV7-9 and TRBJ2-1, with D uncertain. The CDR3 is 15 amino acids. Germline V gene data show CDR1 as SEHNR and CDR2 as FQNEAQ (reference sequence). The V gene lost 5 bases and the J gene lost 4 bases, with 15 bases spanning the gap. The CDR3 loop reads CASSPTTPTYNEQFF. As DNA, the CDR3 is TGTGCCAGCAGCCCGACGACACCTACGTACAATGAGCAGTTCTTC. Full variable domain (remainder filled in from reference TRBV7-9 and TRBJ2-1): DTGVSQNPRHKITKRGQNVTFRCDPISEHNRLYWYRQTLGQGPEFLTYFQNEAQLEKSRLLSDRFSAERPKGSFSTLEIQRTEQGDSAMYLCASSPTTPTYNEQFFGPGTRLTVL.

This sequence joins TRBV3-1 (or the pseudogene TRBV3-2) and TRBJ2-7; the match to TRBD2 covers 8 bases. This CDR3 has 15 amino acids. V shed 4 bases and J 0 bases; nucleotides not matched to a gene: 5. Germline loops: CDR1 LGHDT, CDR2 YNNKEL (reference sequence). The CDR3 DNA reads TGTGCCAGCAGCCCGGGGGGGACCGTCTCCTACGAGCAGTACTTC. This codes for CASSPGGTVSYEQYF.

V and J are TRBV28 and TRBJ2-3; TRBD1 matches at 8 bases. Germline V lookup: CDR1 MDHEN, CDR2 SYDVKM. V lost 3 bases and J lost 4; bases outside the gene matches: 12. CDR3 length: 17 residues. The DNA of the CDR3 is TGTGCCAGCAGTTTGGCCCCAGCAGGGGGCACCGCAGATACGCAGTATTTT. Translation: CASSLAPAGGTADTQYF. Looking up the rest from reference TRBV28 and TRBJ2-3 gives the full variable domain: DVKVTQSSRYLVKRTGEKVFLECVQDMDHENMFWYRQDPGLGLRLIYFSYDVKMKEKGDIPEGYSVSREKKERFSLILESASTNQTSMYLCASSLAPAGGTADTQYFGPGTRLTVL.

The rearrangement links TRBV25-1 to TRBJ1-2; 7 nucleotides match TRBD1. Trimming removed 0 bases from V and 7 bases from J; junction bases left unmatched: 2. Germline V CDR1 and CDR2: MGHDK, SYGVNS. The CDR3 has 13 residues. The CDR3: CASSEYRTGGYTF. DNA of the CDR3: TGTGCCAGCAGTGAATATCGGACAGGTGGCTACACCTTC.

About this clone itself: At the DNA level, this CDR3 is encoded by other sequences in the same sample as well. CDR3 loop: CASSGTGGSYEQYF. The CDR3 DNA sequence: TGTGCCAGCAGTGGCACGGGGGGATCCTACGAGCAGTACTTC. The rearrangement links TRBV2 to TRBJ2-7; 7 positions match TRBD2. The CDR3 has 14 amino acids. Germline assignment: CDR1 SNHLY and CDR2 FYNNEI. With 4 bases clipped from V and 1 base from J, the junction kept 4 bases outside the gene matches.

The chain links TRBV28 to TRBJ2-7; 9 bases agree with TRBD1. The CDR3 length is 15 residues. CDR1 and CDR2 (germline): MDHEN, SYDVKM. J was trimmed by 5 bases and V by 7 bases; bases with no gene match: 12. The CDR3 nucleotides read TGTGCCAGCACCTCCTCCGGGACAGGGTACCACGAGCAGTACTTC. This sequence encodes CASTSSGTGYHEQYF.

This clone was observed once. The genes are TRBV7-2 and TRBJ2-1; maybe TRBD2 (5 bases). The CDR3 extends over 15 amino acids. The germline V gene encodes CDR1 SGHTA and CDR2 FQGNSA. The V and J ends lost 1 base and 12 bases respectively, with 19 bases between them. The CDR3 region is CASSLGWSAMGRQFF. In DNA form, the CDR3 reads TGTGCCAGCAGCTTAGGTTGGAGCGCTATGGGGAGGCAGTTCTTC.

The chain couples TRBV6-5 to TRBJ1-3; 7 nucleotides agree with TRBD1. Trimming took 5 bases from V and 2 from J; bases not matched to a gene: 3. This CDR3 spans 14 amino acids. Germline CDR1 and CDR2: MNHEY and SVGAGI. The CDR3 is CASSTTGAGNTIYF. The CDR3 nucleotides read TGTGCCAGCAGTACTACAGGGGCTGGAAACACCATATATTTT.

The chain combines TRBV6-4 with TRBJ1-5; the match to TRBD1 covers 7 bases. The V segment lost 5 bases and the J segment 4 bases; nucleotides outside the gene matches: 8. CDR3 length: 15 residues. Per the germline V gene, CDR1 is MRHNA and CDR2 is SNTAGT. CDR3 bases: TGTGCCAGCAGTAGACAGGGAGAGGTGAATCAGCCCCAGCATTTT. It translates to CASSRQGEVNQPQHF.

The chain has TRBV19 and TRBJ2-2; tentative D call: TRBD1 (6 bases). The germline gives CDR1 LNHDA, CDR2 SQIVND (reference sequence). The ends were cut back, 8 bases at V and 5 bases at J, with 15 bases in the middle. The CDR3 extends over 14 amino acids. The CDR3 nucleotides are TGTGCCAGTGACCGGGACAAGGGTACCGGGGAGCTGTTTTTT. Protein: CASDRDKGTGELFF.